These 9 T cell receptor beta chains originate from one sample sequenced in a study of shared clonotypes between healthy human individuals. Using immunoSEQ multiplex PCR, the repertoire was profiled, and TCRdb retains in-frame clones only, with some absent. This table holds approximately 2.5 million clones, 80% to 95% found once. The sequencing sample was made of naive CD4+ T cells from PBMCs. The subset denotes: CD45RA+ positively selected. These receptors were taken from a man younger than 30 in good health. Some clones in this sample may be carry-over from other donors' samples.

The gene calls are TRBV18 and TRBJ2-5; D is undetermined. V shed 1 base and J shed 1 base, with 10 bases lying between them. Germline V gives CDR1 KGHSH, CDR2 LQKENI. The CDR3 consists of 15 residues. The CDR3 DNA reads TGTGCCAGCTCACCACGGGTTAGCACCCAAGAGACCCAGTACTTC. Protein product: CASSPRVSTQETQYF.

The V and J genes are TRBV7-6 and TRBJ1-5; D may be TRBD1 (5 bases). V was trimmed by 4 bases and J by 0 bases, leaving 16 bases between them. The CDR3 spans 17 residues. Germline lookup yields CDR1 SGHVS and CDR2 FNYEAQ. The chain's CDR3 is CASSSGRGKYSNQPQHF. CDR3 nucleotide sequence: TGTGCCAGCAGCTCGGGACGGGGAAAGTATAGCAATCAGCCCCAGCATTTT.

V is TRBV18 and J is TRBJ1-3, with D possibly matching TRBD1 (5 bases). The CDR3 runs 14 residues. Germline assignment: CDR1 KGHSH and CDR2 LQKENI. V gave up 8 bases and J gave up 0 bases, with 11 bases separating them. The CDR3 region has the DNA TGTGCCAGCGCTGACAGCCGCTCTGGAAACACCATATATTTT. This sequence encodes CASADSRSGNTIYF.

This clone was picked up one time. The rearrangement joins TRBV6-6 to TRBJ1-3, with D possibly matching TRBD1 (5 bases). The germline gives CDR1 MNHNY, CDR2 SVGAGI (reference sequence). The V gene lost 4 bases and the J gene lost 0 bases, with 13 bases spanning the gap. The CDR3 extends over 16 amino acids. In DNA form, the CDR3 reads TGTGCCAGCAGTTCCCTAACAGGTCGCTCTGGAAACACCATATATTTT. Translated, it gives CASSSLTGRSGNTIYF.

J is TRBJ1-5 and V is TRBV27, with D uncertain. Germline values: CDR1 MNHEY, CDR2 SMNVEV (reference sequence). This CDR3 comprises 13 residues. Trimming took off 6 bases at V and 5 bases at J, with 11 bases between the two ends. For the CDR3, the DNA is TGTGCCAGCAGGCAAAGAGCTTATCAGCCCCAGCATTTT. It is translated as CASRQRAYQPQHF.

Concerning this clone itself: The junction shows a germline mismatch at one end, possibly a read error. The rearrangement joins TRBV6-5 to TRBJ2-1, with 7 bases matching TRBD2. From germline, CDR1 is MNHEY and CDR2 SVGAGI. The CDR3 sequence is 16 residues long. CDR3 sequence reads: CASTYSRGRAKNEQFF. CDR3 DNA: TGTGCCAGCACTTACTCTCGGGGGAGGGCTAAGAATGAGCAGTTCTTC.

The V gene is TRBV28, the J gene TRBJ1-5, with 9 bases fitting TRBD1. Germline V lookup: CDR1 MDHEN, CDR2 SYDVKM. J was trimmed by 7 bases and V by 5 bases; bases with no gene match: 12. The length of the CDR3 is 16 residues. The CDR3 coding sequence is TGTGCCAGCAGTCTCCCAGGGACAGGGCTTCAACAGCCCCAGCATTTT. This gives the protein CASSLPGTGLQQPQHF. The full variable domain, in which reference TRBV28 and TRBJ1-5 provide the parts outside the CDR3, is DVKVTQSSRYLVKRTGEKVFLECVQDMDHENMFWYRQDPGLGLRLIYFSYDVKMKEKGDIPEGYSVSREKKERFSLILESASTNQTSMYLCASSLPGTGLQQPQHFGDGTRLSIL.

This chain joins TRBV18 and TRBJ2-3; a possible D gene is TRBD2 (5 bases). With 5 bases removed from V and 0 bases from J, the gap between germline ends came to 12 bases. This CDR3 contains 15 residues. The germline V gene encodes CDR1 KGHSH and CDR2 LQKENI. The DNA of the CDR3 is TGTGCCAGCTCAGTAGGTACTAGAAGCACAGATACGCAGTATTTT. Translating it yields CASSVGTRSTDTQYF.

The chain joins TRBV2 to TRBJ2-6, with D possibly being TRBD2 (6 bases). CDR1 is SNHLY, CDR2 FYNNEI, per germline. V dropped 6 bases and J dropped 0 bases, with 12 bases sitting between them. CDR3 length: 16 residues. The CDR3 sequence is CASRTQGGSGANVLTF. The CDR3 DNA sequence: TGTGCCAGCAGGACCCAGGGAGGCTCTGGGGCCAACGTCCTGACTTTC.